The 22 T cell receptor beta chains below were found in one sample sequenced in a study of T cells after yellow fever vaccination. TCRdb re-analysed the 5' RACE reads in MiXCR, keeping a single row per CDR3 protein. Among roughly 350,000 distinct CDR3 sequences listed, 4.1% were seen once. Material: PBMCs, obtained 5 days after the yellow fever booster vaccination. These receptors were taken from a man aged 18 to 35 who received the YFV17D yellow fever vaccine.

This clonotype was seen repeatedly, ten times or more. The chain carries TRBV7-3 and TRBJ2-1; TRBD1 matches at 10 bases. CDR1 is SGHTA, CDR2 FQGTGA, per germline. Unmatched junction bases numbered 4, after V lost 4 bases and J lost 4 bases. The CDR3 covers 15 residues. CDR3 bases: TGTGCCAGCAGCTGGACAGGGGGGACGTACAATGAGCAGTTCTTC. Translating it yields CASSWTGGTYNEQFF.

V usage is TRBV10-3 and J usage is TRBJ1-5, with D maybe TRBD1 (5 bases). The V gene lost 5 bases and the J gene lost 0 bases, with 11 bases spanning the gap. The germline CDR1 and CDR2 sequences are ENHRY and SYGVKD. CDR3 size: 15 residues. CDR3 DNA sequence: TGTGCCATCAGTTCAGACAGTAATAGCAATCAGCCCCAGCATTTT. Its protein is CAISSDSNSNQPQHF.

In this sample, this clonotype turned up many times. This sequence joins TRBV6-6 and TRBJ2-3, with a possible D match to TRBD1 (5 bases). The CDR3 is 14 amino acids. V lost 3 bases and J 4 bases, leaving 11 bases between the germline ends. Germline assignment: CDR1 MNHNY and CDR2 SVGAGI (reference sequence). CDR3 DNA: TGTGCCAGCAGTTATTTGAAGGGGTCAGATACGCAGTATTTT. Its protein is CASSYLKGSDTQYF.

The table lists this clonotype with many counts. The chain uses TRBV20-1 and TRBJ2-7; 7 nucleotides agree with TRBD1. The CDR3 is made up of 15 amino acids. Per germline, CDR1 DFQATT and CDR2 SNEGSKA (reference sequence). The J segment lost 0 bases and the V segment lost 5 bases, leaving 10 bases of the junction unmatched. CDR3 DNA sequence: TGCAGTGCTCAAACCTCGGGACAGAGCTCCTACGAGCAGTACTTC. Translating it yields CSAQTSGQSSYEQYF.

The rearrangement joins TRBV29-1 to TRBJ1-1; the D is unclear. Trimming stripped 4 bases from V and 1 base from J, with 10 bases between. Germline V gene sequence: CDR1 SQVTM, CDR2 ANQGSEA. The CDR3 covers 13 residues. The CDR3 loop is CSVAPDGNTEAFF. The CDR3 region has the DNA TGCAGCGTTGCCCCGGACGGGAACACTGAAGCTTTCTTT.

The V gene is TRBV20-1, the J gene TRBJ1-1; TRBD1 matches at 7 bases. Germline CDR1 and CDR2: DFQATT and SNEGSKA (reference sequence). V was pared by 5 bases and J by 3 bases, with 12 bases of the junction left unmatched. The CDR3 length is 15 residues. The CDR3 sequence is CSAGREDRWDTEAFF. CDR3 coding DNA: TGCAGTGCTGGCCGAGAGGACAGGTGGGACACTGAAGCTTTCTTT.

This clonotype turned up a few times. The J gene is TRBJ1-2, the V gene TRBV12-3 or TRBV12-4; tentatively, D is TRBD1 (6 bases). V was shortened by 5 bases and J by 4 bases, with 17 bases between the two germline ends. The CDR3 runs to 15 residues. This CDR3 is CASSLRPGAGYGYTF. DNA for the CDR3: TGTGCCAGCAGTCTCCGGCCGGGGGCGGGCTATGGCTACACCTTC.

This clonotype was counted a few times. The V call is TRBV6-6, the J call TRBJ2-1; 7 bases align to TRBD2. V trimming: 6 bases; J trimming: 0 bases; junction bases outside the gene matches: 2. The V gene's germline CDR1 is MNHNY and CDR2 SVGAGI (reference sequence). The CDR3 is 14 residues long. CDR3 protein: CASRAGSSYNEQFF. As DNA, the CDR3 is TGTGCCAGCAGAGCGGGGTCCTCCTACAATGAGCAGTTCTTC.

J is TRBJ1-4 and V is TRBV5-4, with 9 bases aligning to TRBD1. The CDR3 consists of 15 residues. J lost 10 bases, V lost 3 bases, and 10 bases had no gene match. CDR1 and CDR2 from the germline V gene are SGHNT and YYREEE (reference sequence). The CDR3, as DNA: TGTGCCAGCAGCTCCGTCGGGACAGGGCTGGGAAAACTGTTTTTT. Translating it yields CASSSVGTGLGKLFF.

This chain uses TRBV5-1 with TRBJ1-6; maybe TRBD1 (6 bases). The germline CDR1 and CDR2 sequences are SGHRS and YFSETQ. The V end lost 1 base, the J end lost 7 bases, and 9 bases lay between the germline ends. The CDR3 runs to 14 residues. CDR3 bases: TGCGCCAGCAGCTTGTCAGGGGTGAATTCACCCCTCCACTTT. This sequence encodes CASSLSGVNSPLHF.

The V call is TRBV4-1, the J call TRBJ2-1; D might be TRBD2 (6 bases). V was trimmed by 5 bases and J by 5 bases, leaving 25 bases between them. Germline V lookup: CDR1 MGHRA, CDR2 YSYEKL. The CDR3 has 18 residues. CDR3: CASSYHPAGTPSHNEQFF. For the CDR3, the DNA is TGCGCCAGCAGCTATCACCCCGCGGGGACTCCCTCGCACAATGAGCAGTTCTTC.

This clonotype has a handful of counts. This rearrangement joins TRBV6-2 or TRBV6-3 to TRBJ2-1; D remains ambiguous. The length of the CDR3 is 14 residues. V lost 2 bases to trimming and J lost 6 bases, with 11 bases between them. CDR1 and CDR2 (germline): MNHEY, SVGEGT. Here the CDR3 DNA reads TGTGCCAGCAGTTACCGGCCCAGGACCAATGAGCAGTTCTTC. Its protein product is CASSYRPRTNEQFF.

This clonotype was counted at least ten times. V usage is TRBV4-3 and J usage is TRBJ2-1; the match to TRBD2 covers 8 bases. Losses at the gene ends were 0 bases for V and 0 bases for J; bases not matched to a gene: 1. From germline, CDR1 is LGHNA and CDR2 YSLEER. The CDR3 is 16 residues long. CDR3 sequence: CASSQDLAGSYNEQFF. Here the CDR3 DNA reads TGCGCCAGCAGCCAAGATCTAGCGGGCTCCTACAATGAGCAGTTCTTC.

Here the CDR3 reads CSASTGGGYTF. The DNA of the CDR3 is TGCAGTGCTTCGACAGGGGGTGGCTACACCTTC. V gene TRBV20-1 combines with J gene TRBJ1-2, with 9 bases matching TRBD1. This CDR3 contains 11 residues. Trimming removed 5 bases from V and 7 bases from J; junction bases left unmatched: 2. Germline CDR1 is DFQATT and CDR2 is SNEGSKA (reference sequence).

This clonotype was counted ten times or more. The chain joins TRBV9 to TRBJ2-3, with 10 bases aligning to TRBD2. CDR3 length equals 17 residues. The trim removed 0 bases at V and 2 bases at J, leaving 6 bases unmatched. CDR1 is SGDLS and CDR2 is YYNGEE in the germline V gene. CDR3 amino acids: CASSVDQAGGITDTQYF. The CDR3 bases are TGTGCCAGCAGCGTAGATCAAGCGGGGGGGATCACAGATACGCAGTATTTT.

Written as DNA, the CDR3 is TGCGCCAGCAGCTTGGCGGTGGGTAATGAAAAACTGTTTTTT. The encoded protein is CASSLAVGNEKLFF. This chain uses TRBV5-1 with TRBJ1-4; D unresolved. The ends were cut back, 0 bases at V and 4 bases at J, with 7 bases in the middle. Germline CDR1 SGHRS, CDR2 YFSETQ. The CDR3 has 14 residues.

V is TRBV6-1 and J is TRBJ1-5; a weak D match, TRBD1 (6 bases). The CDR3 spans 15 residues. Trimming cost V 5 bases and J 0 bases, with 11 bases left between them. Germline loops: CDR1 MNHNS, CDR2 SASEGT. The CDR3 DNA is TGTGCCAGCAGTCAGAGGGGGGTTAGCAATCAGCCCCAGCATTTT. Its translation: CASSQRGVSNQPQHF.

The genes are TRBV10-3 and TRBJ1-5; D possibly corresponds to TRBD1 (5 bases). The CDR3 is made up of 14 amino acids. V gave up 3 bases and J gave up 3 bases, with 9 bases separating them. Germline V gene data show CDR1 as ENHRY and CDR2 as SYGVKD. The CDR3 DNA reads TGTGCCATCAGTGACCAGGGCCCCAATCAGCCCCAGCATTTT. This sequence encodes CAISDQGPNQPQHF.

This chain joins TRBV10-3 and TRBJ2-6; D perhaps matches TRBD1 (6 bases). V lost 3 bases, J lost 2 bases, and 17 bases lay in between. There are 18 residues in the CDR3. CDR1 and CDR2 (germline): ENHRY, SYGVKD. The CDR3 loop is CAISDPTGRTTGANVLTF. In DNA form, the CDR3 reads TGTGCCATCAGTGACCCTACAGGGCGAACTACTGGGGCCAACGTCCTGACTTTC.

V is TRBV19 and J is TRBJ1-2; 8 positions agree with TRBD1. The CDR3 is 13 amino acids. The V gene's germline CDR1 is LNHDA and CDR2 SQIVND (reference sequence). With 8 bases clipped from V and 5 bases from J, the junction kept 7 bases outside the gene matches. The CDR3 nucleotides are TGTGCCAGTCTCCAGGGGGCCGGGTATGGCTACACCTTC. Its translation: CASLQGAGYGYTF.

The rearrangement links TRBV9 to TRBJ2-5; 8 bases align to TRBD1. CDR3 length equals 14 residues. V dropped 0 bases and J dropped 5; count of bases not matched to a gene: 3. CDR1 is SGDLS, CDR2 YYNGEE, per germline. DNA for the CDR3: TGTGCCAGCAGCGTAGGGACAGGGAGGGAGACCCAGTACTTC. Translation gives CASSVGTGRETQYF.

The table lists this clonotype with many counts. CDR3 amino acids: CASSPLPYNSPLHF. CDR3 nucleotides: TGTGCCAGCAGTCCCCTGCCCTATAATTCACCCCTCCACTTT. V is TRBV7-2 and J is TRBJ1-6; D call uncertain. Germline lookup yields CDR1 SGHTA and CDR2 FQGNSA. This CDR3 spans 14 amino acids. The V end lost 6 bases, the J end lost 2 bases, and 8 bases lay between the germline ends.